This entry is about one T cell receptor beta chain. The data were obtained in a study of blood T cell repertoires in COVID-19. Study overall: Material from acute and convalescent COVID-19 was sourced from the United States, Italy and Spain.

TCRdb keeps only in-frame clones here, not all; method: immunoSEQ multiplex PCR. The top ten hold under 4% of the sample, which has roughly 32,000 clones, about nine tenths seen once. The material sequenced was peripheral blood. This receptor was obtained from a man aged 55-75 years with acute or convalescent COVID-19.

The CDR3 sequence: CASSQARGAGQETQYF. The CDR3 bases are TGCGCCAGCAGCCAAGCCAGGGGCGCAGGGCAAGAGACCCAGTACTTC. The V call is TRBV4-1, the J call TRBJ2-5; TRBD1 might be the D (6 bases). The CDR3 is 16 residues long. Trimming removed 1 base from V and 2 bases from J, with 14 bases in between. The germline gives CDR1 MGHRA, CDR2 YSYEKL.